Presented here are 26 T cell receptor beta chains from one specimen sequenced in a study of blood T cell repertoires in COVID-19. This table comes from immunoSEQ multiplex PCR, and its TCRdb copy is limited to in-frame clones, with some not included. The sample gives 55,000 to 80,000 clones, more than 90% of which show up once; 5.5% to 6.5% is in the top ten. The sample was peripheral blood. The receptors derive from a human donor in a cohort sampled during active COVID-19.

The chain links TRBV5-1 to TRBJ2-1; no clear D gene. CDR1 and CDR2 (germline): SGHRS, YFSETQ. The germline V and J ends were trimmed by 2 bases and 3 bases, with 9 bases remaining between them. The CDR3 is 14 residues long. CDR3 coding DNA: TGCGCCAGCAGCTTATCTCCGGGCTACAATGAGCAGTTCTTC. Translation gives CASSLSPGYNEQFF.

V is TRBV3-1 (or the pseudogene TRBV3-2) and J is TRBJ1-5; 9 nucleotides line up with TRBD1. CDR3 length equals 20 residues. From germline, CDR1 is LGHDT and CDR2 YNNKEL (reference sequence). The ends lost 3 bases at V and 0 bases at J; junction bases unmatched: 15. CDR3 residues: CASSHGDRDFGAISNQPQHF. Written as DNA, the CDR3 is TGTGCCAGCAGCCACGGGGACAGGGACTTTGGAGCTATTAGCAATCAGCCCCAGCATTTT.

The V gene is TRBV19, the J gene TRBJ2-7; perhaps TRBD1 as D (6 bases). Germline CDR1 is LNHDA and CDR2 is SQIVND (reference sequence). CDR3 length: 13 residues. Deletions cut 4 bases from V and 4 bases from J, with 11 bases between. The CDR3 is CASSSGQLYEQYF. In DNA form, the CDR3 reads TGTGCCAGTAGTAGCGGACAGTTATACGAGCAGTACTTC.

This chain joins TRBV7-3 and TRBJ2-2; D unclear. The CDR3 extends over 13 amino acids. Germline V gene data show CDR1 as SGHTA and CDR2 as FQGTGA. Trimming stripped 5 bases from V and 8 bases from J, with 12 bases between. In nucleotides, the CDR3 is TGTGCCAGCAGCCCGAGTTTCCTTGGGGAGCTGTTTTTT. This translates into CASSPSFLGELFF.

The V and J genes are TRBV7-3 and TRBJ2-3; a possible D gene is TRBD1 (6 bases). V dropped 5 bases and J dropped 4 bases, with 13 bases sitting between them. This CDR3 has 14 residues. Germline values: CDR1 SGHTA, CDR2 FQGTGA. The CDR3 region is CASSDTGSADTQYF. Here the CDR3 DNA reads TGTGCCAGCAGCGATACAGGGAGCGCAGATACGCAGTATTTT.

CDR3 loop: CASSTGPLSGNTIYF. The CDR3 DNA follows: TGTGCCAGCAGCACAGGGCCCCTCTCTGGAAACACCATATATTTT. This chain uses TRBV13 with TRBJ1-3; perhaps TRBD1 as D (6 bases). The CDR3 is 15 amino acids. V lost 5 bases, J lost 0 bases, and 11 bases lay in between. Germline CDR1 is PRHDT and CDR2 is FYEKMQ (reference sequence).

The chain joins TRBV19 to TRBJ2-1, with 7 bases fitting TRBD2. Germline lookup yields CDR1 LNHDA and CDR2 SQIVND (reference sequence). This CDR3 is 15 amino acids long. Unmatched junction bases numbered 14, after V lost 10 bases and J lost 5 bases. The CDR3 bases are TGTGCCAAACCACATCGGGACTACCAAGACAATGAGCAGTTCTTC. Its translation: CAKPHRDYQDNEQFF.

The V call is TRBV20-1, the J call TRBJ2-7; the D is unclear. This CDR3 spans 11 amino acids. The germline CDR1 and CDR2 sequences are DFQATT and SNEGSKA (reference sequence). Trimming took 6 bases from V and 5 from J, leaving 11 bases between them. The CDR3, as DNA: TGCAGTGCCTCGAGGAGCCACGAGCAGTACTTC. It yields the protein CSASRSHEQYF.

J is TRBJ2-5 and V is TRBV24-1; 9 bases map to TRBD2. Looked up from germline, CDR1 is KGHDR and CDR2 is SFDVKD. After removal of 5 bases from V and 4 bases from J, the junction contained 7 bases not matched to a gene. The CDR3 is made up of 15 amino acids. CDR3 coding DNA: TGTGCCACCAGTGGAAGCGGGGGGCAACGAGAGACCCAGTACTTC. Translation: CATSGSGGQRETQYF.

This chain joins TRBV24-1 and TRBJ2-7; the match to TRBD2 covers 11 bases. The V gene's germline CDR1 is KGHDR and CDR2 SFDVKD. This CDR3 has 15 amino acids. With 5 bases clipped from V and 6 bases from J, the junction kept 8 bases outside the gene matches. As DNA, the CDR3 is TGTGCCACCAGTGGATTAGCGGGAGGGCCGAGCGAGCAGTACTTC. It is translated as CATSGLAGGPSEQYF.

The chain joins TRBV3-1 (or the pseudogene TRBV3-2) to TRBJ2-2; the D is unclear. The CDR3 loop spans 13 amino acids. CDR1 is LGHDT and CDR2 is YNNKEL in the germline V gene (reference sequence). Trimming pared 1 base from V and 5 bases from J, leaving 5 bases between. CDR3 amino acids: CASSQARTGELFF. Here the CDR3 DNA reads TGTGCCAGCAGCCAAGCTAGAACCGGGGAGCTGTTTTTT.

The chain couples TRBV11-3 to TRBJ2-5; 7 positions agree with TRBD2. The V segment lost 1 base and the J segment 4 bases; nucleotides outside the gene matches: 15. CDR1 SGHNT and CDR2 YENEEA come from the germline V gene. CDR3 length equals 18 residues. This CDR3 reads CASSLGGPLRGGGETQYF. The DNA of the CDR3 is TGTGCCAGCAGCTTAGGCGGCCCCCTCCGCGGGGGTGGAGAGACCCAGTACTTC.

The V and J genes are TRBV7-3 and TRBJ1-1, with D perhaps TRBD1 (6 bases). This CDR3 contains 13 residues. Germline-derived CDR1 and CDR2 are SGHTA and FQGTGA. V was cut by 4 bases and J by 4 bases, with 10 bases left in between. The CDR3 loop is CASSSQGLTEAFF. CDR3 in DNA: TGTGCCAGCAGCTCACAGGGCCTCACTGAAGCTTTCTTT. Full variable domain (rest looked up from reference TRBV7-3 and TRBJ1-1): GAGVSQTPSNKVTEKGKYVELRCDPISGHTALYWYRQSLGQGPEFLIYFQGTGAADDSGLPNDRFFAVRPEGSVSTLKIQRTERGDSAVYLCASSSQGLTEAFFGQGTRLTVV.

The gene calls are TRBV27 and TRBJ1-6, with 9 bases matching TRBD1. CDR1 MNHEY and CDR2 SMNVEV come from the germline V gene (reference sequence). V was pared by 8 bases and J by 3 bases, with 8 bases of the junction left unmatched. The CDR3 has 16 residues. The CDR3 nucleotides read TGTGCCAGCGGCCGGGACAGGGCGGACTATAATTCACCCCTCCACTTT. As protein: CASGRDRADYNSPLHF.

In its sample, this clone was seen a few times. The V gene is TRBV6-5, the J gene TRBJ1-5; D gene unclear. V lost 8 bases to trimming and J lost 1 base, with 9 bases between them. Germline V gene lookup returns CDR1 MNHEY and CDR2 SVGAGI. The CDR3 has 13 residues. The DNA of the CDR3 is TGTGCCAGCTCGTGGCAAAGCAATCAGCCCCAGCATTTT. It encodes CASSWQSNQPQHF.

The V and J genes are TRBV12-3 or TRBV12-4 and TRBJ2-1, with D tentatively TRBD1 (5 bases). V gave up 4 bases and J gave up 7 bases, with 11 bases separating them. The length of the CDR3 is 13 residues. DNA for the CDR3: TGTGCCAGCAGTTCCCGACAGATTAATGAGCAGTTCTTC. It codes for CASSSRQINEQFF.

This clone was seen once. The V gene is TRBV2, the J gene TRBJ2-7; a possible D gene is TRBD1 (6 bases). Germline V lookup: CDR1 SNHLY, CDR2 FYNNEI. V lost 7 bases and J 1 base, leaving 17 bases between the germline ends. The CDR3 consists of 15 residues. CDR3 protein: CASTDRLSRSYEQYF. For the CDR3, the DNA is TGTGCCAGCACAGACAGGCTCAGCAGGTCCTACGAGCAGTACTTC. The variable domain in full, completed from reference TRBV2 and TRBJ2-7, reads EPEVTQTPSHQVTQMGQEVILRCVPISNHLYFYWYRQILGQKVEFLVSFYNNEISEKSEIFDDQFSVERPDGSNFTLKIRSTKLEDSAMYFCASTDRLSRSYEQYFGPGTRLTVT.

The chain uses TRBV3-1 (or the pseudogene TRBV3-2) and TRBJ2-1; D remains ambiguous. V shed 1 base and J shed 10 bases, with 5 bases lying between them. The germline gives CDR1 LGHDT, CDR2 YNNKEL (reference sequence). The CDR3 is 11 residues long. This CDR3 reads CASSQGGEQFF. In DNA form, the CDR3 reads TGTGCCAGCAGCCAAGGAGGAGAGCAGTTCTTC.

The rearrangement uses TRBV12-3 or TRBV12-4 and TRBJ2-7, with 7 bases aligning to TRBD2. The CDR3 contains 12 residues. With 6 bases clipped from V and 7 bases from J, the junction kept 6 bases outside the gene matches. CDR3 DNA sequence: TGTGCCAGCAGCCTCACGCGGGGGGAGCAGTACTTC. It specifies CASSLTRGEQYF.

The CDR3 sequence: CASSLVGGMNTEAFF. The CDR3 DNA sequence: TGCGCCAGCAGCTTGGTCGGGGGTATGAACACTGAAGCTTTCTTT. The chain employs TRBV5-1 and TRBJ1-1; a weak D match, TRBD1 (5 bases). Between the trimmed V and J ends, which lost 0 bases and 0 bases, there was a span of 9 bases. This CDR3 spans 15 amino acids. The germline gives CDR1 SGHRS, CDR2 YFSETQ. The variable domain in full, with the rest retrieved from reference TRBV5-1 and TRBJ1-1, is KAGVTQTPRYLIKTRGQQVTLSCSPISGHRSVSWYQQTPGQGLQFLFEYFSETQRNKGNFPGRFSGRQFSNSRSEMNVSTLELGDSALYLCASSLVGGMNTEAFFGQGTRLTVV.

The V and J genes are TRBV18 and TRBJ1-6, with D possibly matching TRBD1 (5 bases). CDR3 length equals 14 residues. V was shortened by 7 bases and J by 8 bases, with 15 bases between the two germline ends. The V gene's germline CDR1 is KGHSH and CDR2 LQKENI. The CDR3 bases are TGTGCCAGCTGCGCGGGGCGAAGGGATTCACCCCTCCACTTT. Translated: CASCAGRRDSPLHF.

The V and J genes are TRBV6-5 and TRBJ2-2; a weak D match, TRBD1 (5 bases). CDR1 and CDR2 from the germline V gene are MNHEY and SVGAGI. Trimming took 4 bases from V and 3 from J, leaving 9 bases between them. The CDR3 runs to 14 residues. The CDR3 sequence is CASSWVGDTGELFF. DNA of the CDR3: TGTGCCAGCAGTTGGGTAGGGGACACCGGGGAGCTGTTTTTT.

This clone was observed once. The chain recombines TRBV6-6 with TRBJ1-2, with no clear D. The CDR3 extends over 12 amino acids. Trimming pared 6 bases from V and 6 bases from J, leaving 11 bases between. Germline assignment: CDR1 MNHNY and CDR2 SVGAGI (reference sequence). The CDR3 nucleotides are TGTGCCAGCAGCTACACCTCGGATGGCTACACCTTC. Translating gives CASSYTSDGYTF.

J is TRBJ1-1 and V is TRBV5-1, with D unresolved. V was pared by 4 bases and J by 2 bases, with 9 bases between. In germline, CDR1 is SGHRS, CDR2 YFSETQ. CDR3 length equals 13 residues. CDR3 sequence reads: CASSLGPNTEAFF. Here the CDR3 DNA reads TGCGCCAGCAGCCTTGGGCCAAACACTGAAGCTTTCTTT.

This chain joins TRBV9 and TRBJ1-3, with D possibly matching TRBD1 (5 bases). The germline gives CDR1 SGDLS, CDR2 YYNGEE. Trimming took off 0 bases at V and 0 bases at J, with 7 bases between the two ends. This CDR3 spans 15 amino acids. CDR3 protein: CASSVGRGSGNTIYF. The CDR3, as DNA: TGTGCCAGCAGCGTAGGGAGGGGCTCTGGAAACACCATATATTTT.

The chain has TRBV9 and TRBJ2-3; perhaps TRBD2 as D (5 bases). Trimming took 1 base from V and 2 from J, leaving 8 bases between them. The length of the CDR3 is 14 residues. Germline V CDR1 and CDR2: SGDLS, YYNGEE. CDR3 in amino acids: CASSVTRNTDTQYF. The CDR3 region has the DNA TGTGCCAGCAGCGTAACTAGGAACACAGATACGCAGTATTTT. Looking up the rest from reference TRBV9 and TRBJ2-3 gives the full variable domain: DSGVTQTPKHLITATGQRVTLRCSPRSGDLSVYWYQQSLDQGLQFLIQYYNGEERAKGNILERFSAQQFPDLHSELNLSSLELGDSALYFCASSVTRNTDTQYFGPGTRLTVL.